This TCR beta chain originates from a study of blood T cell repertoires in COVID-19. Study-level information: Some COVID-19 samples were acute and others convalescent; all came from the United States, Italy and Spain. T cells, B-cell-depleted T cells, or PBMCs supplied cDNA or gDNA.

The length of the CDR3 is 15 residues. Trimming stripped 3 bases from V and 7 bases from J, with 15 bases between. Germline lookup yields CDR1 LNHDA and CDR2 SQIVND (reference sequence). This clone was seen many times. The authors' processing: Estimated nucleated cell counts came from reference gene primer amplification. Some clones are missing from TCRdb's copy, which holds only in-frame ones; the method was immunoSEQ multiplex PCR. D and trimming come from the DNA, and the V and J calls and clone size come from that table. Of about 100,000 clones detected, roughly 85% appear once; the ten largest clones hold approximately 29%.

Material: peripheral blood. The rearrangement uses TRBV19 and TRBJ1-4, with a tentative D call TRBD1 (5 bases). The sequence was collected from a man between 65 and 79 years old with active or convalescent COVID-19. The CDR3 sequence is CASSMGKGPGEKLFF. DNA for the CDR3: TGTGCCAGTAGTATGGGGAAGGGGCCCGGTGAAAAACTGTTTTTT.